The 16 T cell receptor beta chains in this list originate from one sample, sequenced in a study of shared clonotypes between healthy human individuals. The repertoire was sequenced with immunoSEQ multiplex PCR; TCRdb's copy has only in-frame clones and lacks some. The table records about 1.1 million clones, approximately 80% of them present only once. Sequences were obtained from memory CD4+ T cells from PBMCs. Subset described: CD45RA-negative fraction. The receptors originated from a man between 18 and 35 years old in good health. Some clones in this sample may be carry-over from other donors' samples.

The V call is TRBV4-2, the J call TRBJ1-5, with 7 bases identical to TRBD1. Per germline, CDR1 LGHNA and CDR2 YNFKEQ. V dropped 3 bases and J dropped 5; count of bases not matched to a gene: 4. CDR3 length: 14 residues. The chain's CDR3 is CASSQRQGYQPQHF. DNA for the CDR3: TGTGCCAGCAGCCAGAGACAGGGATATCAGCCCCAGCATTTT.

This clone was observed many times. The chain joins TRBV14 to TRBJ2-6; D is unclear. CDR1 is SGHDN and CDR2 is FVKESK in the germline V gene. The length of the CDR3 is 15 residues. Trimming left V 1 base short and J 0 bases short, with 4 bases between. The CDR3 DNA reads TGTGCCAGCAGCCAAGGTAGCTCTGGGGCCAACGTCCTGACTTTC. Translation: CASSQGSSGANVLTF.

The rearrangement links TRBV18 to TRBJ2-7; tentative D call: TRBD2 (6 bases). The CDR3 is 12 residues long. Germline V CDR1 and CDR2: KGHSH, LQKENI. Trimming removed 6 bases at V and 6 bases at J, with 12 bases between. This CDR3 reads CASSPDGSEQYF. Here the CDR3 DNA reads TGTGCCAGCTCCCCAGACGGGAGCGAGCAGTACTTC.

The chain links TRBV6-1 to TRBJ2-4, with TRBD1 as a possible D gene (6 bases). Deletions cut 0 bases from V and 5 bases from J, with 14 bases between. Per the germline V gene, CDR1 is MNHNS and CDR2 is SASEGT. The CDR3 length is 16 residues. CDR3 region: CASSEAFWGPQNIQYF. The CDR3 DNA is TGTGCCAGCAGTGAAGCGTTCTGGGGGCCACAAAACATTCAGTACTTC.

The gene calls are TRBV5-1 and TRBJ1-1; D unclear. The CDR3 runs to 12 residues. The V gene's germline CDR1 is SGHRS and CDR2 YFSETQ. Deletions cut 4 bases from V and 2 bases from J, with 6 bases between. This CDR3 is CASSQPNTEAFF. The CDR3 DNA sequence: TGCGCCAGCAGCCAGCCTAACACTGAAGCTTTCTTT.

This chain connects TRBV28 to TRBJ2-7; D may be TRBD1 (5 bases). The CDR3 is made up of 15 amino acids. Germline CDR1 and CDR2: MDHEN and SYDVKM. V lost 1 base and J lost 2, with 12 bases in between. CDR3 loop: CASSLYRARAYEQYF. The CDR3 DNA follows: TGTGCCAGCAGTTTATATAGGGCCAGGGCCTACGAGCAGTACTTC.

Points on this clone: Other DNA sequences in the same sample also yield this CDR3. CDR3 DNA sequence: TGCAGCGTTGCCGACACAGATACGCAGTATTTT. Its protein is CSVADTDTQYF. The chain joins TRBV29-1 to TRBJ2-3, with no clear D. This CDR3 region has 11 residues. V was shortened by 4 bases and J by 2 bases, with 4 bases between the two germline ends. Per germline, CDR1 SQVTM and CDR2 ANQGSEA.

This sequence joins TRBV11-3 and TRBJ2-7, with D possibly called TRBD1 or TRBD2 (5 bases each). In germline, CDR1 is SGHNT, CDR2 YENEEA. V shed 5 bases and J shed 1 base, with 12 bases lying between them. The CDR3 length is 14 residues. CDR3: CASSPQGASYEQYF. The CDR3 DNA is TGTGCCAGCAGCCCCCAGGGAGCATCCTACGAGCAGTACTTC.

This clone was counted a single time. One end of the junction varies from germline; a read error may be responsible. The chain is built from TRBV10-1 and TRBJ2-3, with 12 bases lining up with TRBD1. This CDR3 is 16 amino acids long. The germline V gene has CDR1 WNHNN and CDR2 SYGVQD (reference sequence). The CDR3: CASSERGTGGTDTQYF. DNA for the CDR3: TGCGCCAGCAGTGAGAGAGGGACAGGGGGCACCGATACGCAGTATTTT.

The chain employs TRBV28 and TRBJ2-7; a weak D match, TRBD1 (6 bases). V lost 1 base to trimming and J lost 2 bases, with 24 bases between them. CDR1 MDHEN and CDR2 SYDVKM come from the germline V gene. This CDR3 is built from 19 residues. This chain's CDR3 is CASSLSPLLLQGRTYEQYF. The CDR3, as DNA: TGTGCCAGCAGTTTATCTCCGTTGTTGTTGCAGGGGCGAACCTACGAGCAGTACTTC.

The chain has TRBV6-1 and TRBJ2-7; possibly TRBD2 for D (5 bases). Trimming left V 6 bases short and J 3 bases short, with 12 bases between. Germline CDR1 reads MNHNS; CDR2 reads SASEGT. This CDR3 comprises 13 residues. The CDR3 loop is CASSMNAGYEQYF. The CDR3 DNA reads TGTGCCAGCAGCATGAACGCGGGCTACGAGCAGTACTTC.

The rearrangement links TRBV2 to TRBJ1-5, with D hard to call. CDR3 length: 16 residues. Per the germline V gene, CDR1 is SNHLY and CDR2 is FYNNEI. Trimming stripped 0 bases from V and 4 bases from J, with 13 bases between. The CDR3 region is CASSEAAADLNQPQHF. CDR3 nucleotide sequence: TGTGCCAGCAGTGAAGCTGCGGCAGACCTTAATCAGCCCCAGCATTTT.

The genes are TRBV7-9 and TRBJ1-4; tentatively, D is TRBD1 (5 bases). CDR3 size: 14 residues. The germline V gene has CDR1 SEHNR and CDR2 FQNEAQ (reference sequence). Trimming shortened V by 5 bases and J by 7 bases, and 14 bases separated the two germline ends. CDR3 in amino acids: CASSTRGYGEKLFF. As DNA, the CDR3 is TGTGCCAGCAGCACAAGGGGTTATGGTGAAAAACTGTTTTTT.

The J gene is TRBJ2-3, the V gene TRBV5-4, with 7 bases matching TRBD2. The ends lost 4 bases at V and 0 bases at J; junction bases unmatched: 11. The V gene's germline CDR1 is SGHNT and CDR2 YYREEE (reference sequence). The CDR3 totals 17 residues. In DNA form, the CDR3 reads TGTGCCAGCAGCCGTCGCCGGGCTAGCGGAAGCACAGATACGCAGTATTTT. Amino acid sequence: CASSRRRASGSTDTQYF. Full variable domain (remainder filled in from reference TRBV5-4 and TRBJ2-3): ETGVTQSPTHLIKTRGQQVTLRCSSQSGHNTVSWYQQALGQGPQFIFQYYREEENGRGNFPPRFSGLQFPNYSSELNVNALELDDSALYLCASSRRRASGSTDTQYFGPGTRLTVL.

CDR3: CASRGPGTSSYEQYF. DNA for the CDR3: TGTGCCAGCAGGGGTCCTGGGACTAGTTCCTACGAGCAGTACTTC. The chain uses TRBV11-2 and TRBJ2-7; TRBD2 aligns across 8 bases. The CDR3 totals 15 residues. The germline V gene has CDR1 SGHAT and CDR2 FQNNGV. V shed 6 bases, J shed 1 base, and the junction held 8 bases outside the gene matches.

The rearrangement uses TRBV5-6 and TRBJ2-7; 9 bases are shared with TRBD1. This CDR3 has 14 amino acids. The V gene's germline CDR1 is SGHDT and CDR2 YYEEEE. Trimming removed 4 bases from V and 9 bases from J; junction bases left unmatched: 11. The CDR3 nucleotides read TGTGCCAGCAGCCCCGGGACAGGGAGCGGGGTGCAGTACTTC. It codes for CASSPGTGSGVQYF.